This is a list of T cell receptor beta chains from one sample in a study of blood T cells in healthy people across ages. TCRdb passed the 5' RACE reads through MiXCR, listing each CDR3 protein once. Here the sample spans hundreds of thousands of distinct CDR3 sequences, about 42% being singletons. The specimen sequenced was blood. The receptor source for this set is a man aged 55 to 69 in good health. The CDR3 runs from the conserved cysteine through the conserved F or W. Fields, in order: V gene, D gene, clone size, J gene, CDR3 DNA, CDR3 protein. D genes are given only for firm matches. Expanded clones are given a class, and other clones once, few, many or no size at all.

V gene: TRBV6-1; D gene: TRBD1; clone size: once; J gene: TRBJ1-1; CDR3 DNA: TGTGCCAGCAGCCCTAACCAGGGCAGGGGGCCCAAGAACACTGAAGCTTTCTTT; CDR3 protein: CASSPNQGRGPKNTEAFF
V gene: TRBV2; D gene: TRBD1; clone size: few; J gene: TRBJ2-7; CDR3 DNA: TGTGCCAGCGGGGGACAGGCTGTGGAGCAGTACTTC; CDR3 protein: CASGGQAVEQYF
V gene: TRBV5-6; D gene: -; clone size: -; J gene: TRBJ2-5; CDR3 DNA: TGTGCCAGCAGCTTGAGGCCAGTTCAAGAGACCCAGTACTTC; CDR3 protein: CASSLRPVQETQYF
V gene: TRBV4-3; D gene: -; clone size: -; J gene: TRBJ2-4; CDR3 DNA: TGCGCCAGCAGCCAAGAATTTCGCCCGGGAAACATTCAGTACTTC; CDR3 protein: CASSQEFRPGNIQYF
V gene: TRBV21-1; D gene: -; clone size: -; J gene: TRBJ2-6; CDR3 DNA: TGTGCCAGCAGCAACCAGGGGGCCAACTCTGGGGCCAACGTCCTGACTTTC; CDR3 protein: CASSNQGANSGANVLTF
V gene: TRBV4-3; D gene: -; clone size: few; J gene: TRBJ1-4; CDR3 DNA: TGCGCCAGCAGCCAAGAAGGTCAGGGAGGTATAGGTAATGAAAAACTGTTTTTT; CDR3 protein: CASSQEGQGGIGNEKLFF
V gene: TRBV20-1; D gene: -; clone size: -; J gene: TRBJ2-3; CDR3 DNA: TGCAGTGCTGGACCCCCATCATCGCAGGGTACGCAGTATTTT; CDR3 protein: CSAGPPSSQGTQYF
V gene: TRBV24-1; D gene: -; clone size: few; J gene: TRBJ2-5; CDR3 DNA: TGTGCCACCAGTGGGGGAGGAGCGGAGACCCAGTACTTC; CDR3 protein: CATSGGGAETQYF
V gene: TRBV29-1; D gene: -; clone size: few; J gene: TRBJ2-5; CDR3 DNA: TGCAGCGTTGAAATTACAAAAGAGACCCAGTACTTC; CDR3 protein: CSVEITKETQYF
V gene: TRBV19; D gene: TRBD1; clone size: -; J gene: TRBJ1-6; CDR3 DNA: TGTGCCAGTAAGACAGGGGGGGGCAATTCACCCCTCCACTTT; CDR3 protein: CASKTGGGNSPLHF